This TCR beta chain was observed in a study of CD8 T cells in Susac syndrome (dated 2019 in TCRdb). Looking at the study overall: Whether CD8+ T cell activation and differentiation in Susac syndrome was antigen driven was tested using repertoire sequencing. The study at large found these results: The number of individuals in the TCR sequencing and HLA analysis was recognized as being relatively small.

RNA was extracted using the RNeasy kit, and roughly 0.5 to 1 ug of the RNA was reverse transcribed with random hexamers. TCR beta CDR3 regions were amplified with the immunoSEQ multiplex PCR assay covering 54 Vbeta and 13 Jbeta segments. Bias from PCR amplification was corrected by using a synthetic template baseline for primer optimization and for computational correction. From the authors' description of their analysis: Reads were assigned to V, D and J genes according to IMGT and analyzed in immunoSEQ Analyzer, with only productive sequences retained. Clonality was computed as one minus Shannon entropy normalized by log2 of the number of productive unique sequences. For each patient and control, public and private clones were evaluated within the 100 most prevalent clones. Clones were defined as Susac-specific if absent from the healthy and MS cohorts, from 1052 published viral clones and from other ImmuneACCESS disease sequences. TCRdb's own reprocessing of the public reads used fastp at Q25 and MiXCR and kept productive beta chains. Every distinct CDR3 protein forms one entry, paired with its most common genes and DNA. These V and J calls derive from TCRdb rather than the authors' analysis. The sample includes approximately 100,000 distinct CDR3 sequences, with around 90% observed a single time. Clones ranked in the top ten supply 0.11% to 0.15% of the sample.

With respect to this clonotype: No antigen is known for it. The input lacks base qualities; no much larger clone sits a single base away.

Peripheral blood CD8+ and CD4+ T cells from healthy donors, Susac syndrome patients and multiple sclerosis patients were profiled using high-throughput TCR beta sequencing. Healthy donors were included as age- and sex-matched controls. Bulk CD8+ and CD4+ T cells were purified magnetically by negative isolation, whereas CD8+ TEMRA cells were enriched by FACS. Blood was collected in EDTA tubes and processed within 24 hours, with PBMCs isolated through density gradient centrifugation. PBMCs intended for TCR sequencing were frozen in liquid nitrogen and were later thawed in a 37 degrees C water bath. The sorted or isolated CD4+, CD8+ and CD8+ TEMRA cells reached a purity of at least 90%. Counted from cysteine to phenylalanine, this CDR3 has 15 amino acids. The CDR3 DNA has 45 bases and is translated from base 1. A distance of 17 bases separates the germline ends of V and J, which lose 0 bases and 8 bases respectively. CDR1 and CDR2, looked up from the germline V gene, are SGHRS and YFSETQ.

In this chain, TRBV5-1 is recombined with TRBJ1-2; the D gene is perhaps TRBD1, from 6 matching bases. This sequence was found in a human donor in good health. The sequenced sample consisted of CD4+ T cells from PBMCs. The DNA sequence is TGCGCCAGCAGCTTGGATCGAGCAGGGGACGGGGGCTACACCTTC. This gives the protein CASSLDRAGDGGYTF.